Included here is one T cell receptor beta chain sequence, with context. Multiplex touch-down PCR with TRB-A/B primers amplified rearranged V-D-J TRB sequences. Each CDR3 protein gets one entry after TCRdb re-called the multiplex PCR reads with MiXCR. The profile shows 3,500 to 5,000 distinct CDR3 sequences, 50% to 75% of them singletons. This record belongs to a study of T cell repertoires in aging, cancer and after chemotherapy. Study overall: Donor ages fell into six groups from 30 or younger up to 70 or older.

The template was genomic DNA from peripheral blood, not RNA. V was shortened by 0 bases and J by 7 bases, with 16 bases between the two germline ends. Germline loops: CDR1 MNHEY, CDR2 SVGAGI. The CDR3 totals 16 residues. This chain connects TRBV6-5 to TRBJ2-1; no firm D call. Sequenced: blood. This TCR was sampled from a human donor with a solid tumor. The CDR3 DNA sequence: TGTGCCAGCAGTTACTCCCTTGGGTCACGGTTGAATGAGCAGTTCTTC. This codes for CASSYSLGSRLNEQFF.